One and the same sample provided the 21 T cell receptor beta chains below, sequenced in a study of a mutant IDH1 vaccine in newly diagnosed glioma. Sample time point: week 5, during vaccination. Each dose of the vaccine consisted of 300 ug of mutant IDH1 20-mer peptide, with topical imiquimod. Profiling relied on immunoSEQ multiplex PCR, and the TCRdb table lists in-frame clones only, not all of them. The sample records around 36,000 clones, approximately 90% being singletons. No antigens are known for them. The source was PBMCs, collected from a glioma patient whose treatment included an IDH1 peptide vaccine. These receptors came from a man aged 50-60 years with glioma.

The chain has TRBV30 and TRBJ2-5, with TRBD2 matching 10 bases. Germline CDR1 and CDR2: GTSNPN and SVGIG (reference sequence). CDR3 size: 16 residues. V lost 0 bases and J lost 1; bases outside the gene matches: 5. CDR3 region: CAWSVGLAGVQETQYF. DNA for the CDR3: TGTGCCTGGAGTGTGGGGCTAGCGGGGGTCCAAGAGACCCAGTACTTC.

Points on this clone: One junction end disagrees with the germline gene, perhaps due to a read error. The V and J genes are TRBV7-7 and TRBJ2-5; 11 bases are a match to TRBD2. This CDR3 spans 15 amino acids. Germline V gives CDR1 SSHAT, CDR2 FNYEAQ (reference sequence). CDR3 nucleotides: TGTGCTAGCAGCTCCCTAGCGGGAGGCTGGGAGACCCAGTACTTC. Its protein is CASSSLAGGWETQYF.

The genes are TRBV6-5 and TRBJ1-5; D is possibly TRBD1 (5 bases). V lost 8 bases and J lost 6, with 14 bases in between. The CDR3 is 13 residues long. Per the germline V gene, CDR1 is MNHEY and CDR2 is SVGAGI. The CDR3 sequence is CASRQGVFQPQHF. DNA for the CDR3: TGTGCCAGCCGCCAGGGTGTTTTTCAGCCCCAGCATTTT.

This clone was detected only once. This sequence joins TRBV15 and TRBJ2-5; TRBD1 agrees at 9 bases. The germline V gene has CDR1 LNHNV and CDR2 YYDKDF (reference sequence). This CDR3 spans 14 amino acids. Trimming at V came to 3 bases and at J to 4 bases, leaving 3 bases not matched to a gene. The CDR3 reads CATSSPGQGETQYF. CDR3 coding DNA: TGTGCCACCAGCAGTCCGGGACAGGGAGAGACCCAGTACTTC. The variable domain in full, completed from reference TRBV15 and TRBJ2-5, reads DAMVIQNPRYQVTQFGKPVTLSCSQTLNHNVMYWYQQKSSQAPKLLFHYYDKDFNNEADTPDNFQSRRPNTSFCFLDIRSPGLGDTAMYLCATSSPGQGETQYFGPGTRLLVL.

V and J are TRBV28 and TRBJ1-5; possible D gene TRBD1, 6 bases. Germline V gene lookup returns CDR1 MDHEN and CDR2 SYDVKM. V lost 1 base and J 6 bases, leaving 13 bases between the germline ends. The CDR3 is made up of 15 amino acids. This CDR3 reads CASSLLGGWSQPQHF. The CDR3 DNA reads as TGTGCCAGCAGTTTATTAGGGGGTTGGAGTCAGCCCCAGCATTTT.

This clone was seen just once. This chain uses TRBV19 with TRBJ2-3, with 7 nucleotides matching TRBD1. Trimming at V came to 4 bases and at J to 2 bases, leaving 6 bases not matched to a gene. The CDR3 totals 15 residues. Germline V gives CDR1 LNHDA, CDR2 SQIVND (reference sequence). The DNA of the CDR3 is TGTGCCAGTAGTACTGACAGGGTCGACACAGATACGCAGTATTTT. This encodes CASSTDRVDTDTQYF.

The CDR3, as DNA: TGTGCCAGCAGCGTGAGAGCCCTCTCCTACGAGCAGTACTTC. Translation gives CASSVRALSYEQYF. The J gene is TRBJ2-7, the V gene TRBV21-1; no check of the table's D call, TRBD2, against the DNA was made. TRBV21-1 represents a pseudogene. CDR3 length equals 14 residues.

This chain links TRBV5-8 with TRBJ1-5, with D unresolved. Per the germline V gene, CDR1 is SGHTS and CDR2 is YDEGEE. V was clipped by 3 bases and J by 0 bases, with 10 bases between them. The CDR3 runs to 15 residues. Here the CDR3 reads CASSSRRDSNQPQHF. CDR3 nucleotides: TGTGCCAGCAGCTCGCGACGGGATAGCAATCAGCCCCAGCATTTT.

The chain uses TRBV6-6 and TRBJ2-3; TRBD2 matches 8 bases. Germline CDR1 MNHNY, CDR2 SVGAGI (reference sequence). J lost 5 bases, V lost 0 bases, and 7 bases had no gene match. There are 16 residues in the CDR3. CDR3 protein: CASSYSLRGVEDTQYF. The CDR3 DNA sequence: TGTGCCAGCAGTTACTCTCTGCGGGGGGTGGAAGATACGCAGTATTTT.

The rearrangement links TRBV6-6 to TRBJ1-1; no clear D gene. Germline V gives CDR1 MNHNY, CDR2 SVGAGI (reference sequence). The CDR3 sequence is 11 residues long. Deletions cut 2 bases from V and 6 bases from J, with 4 bases between. The CDR3 bases are TGTGCCAGCAGTTACACGCCTGAAGCTTTCTTT. It specifies CASSYTPEAFF.

This chain joins TRBV27 and TRBJ1-4; possibly TRBD1 for D (5 bases). Germline CDR1 is MNHEY and CDR2 is SMNVEV (reference sequence). The V gene lost 3 bases and the J gene lost 8 bases, with 13 bases spanning the gap. The CDR3 is made up of 14 amino acids. CDR3 nucleotides: TGTGCCAGCAGTTTCACACCCGGGGACGAAAAACTGTTTTTT. Encoded protein: CASSFTPGDEKLFF. The full variable domain, in which reference TRBV27 and TRBJ1-4 provide the parts outside the CDR3, is EAQVTQNPRYLITVTGKKLTVTCSQNMNHEYMSWYRQDPGLGLRQIYYSMNVEVTDKGDVPEGYKVSRKEKRNFPLILESPSPNQTSLYFCASSFTPGDEKLFFGSGTQLSVL.

The CDR3: CASSLRQGDPPTQYF. CDR3 coding DNA: TGCGCCAGCAGCTTGCGACAGGGTGACCCACCTACGCAGTATTTT. The chain combines TRBV5-1 with TRBJ2-3; 7 nucleotides match TRBD1. Germline trimming cut 1 base from V and 8 bases from J; bases unmatched to any gene: 10. CDR3 length equals 15 residues. Germline-derived CDR1 and CDR2 are SGHRS and YFSETQ.

The rearrangement uses TRBV7-9 and TRBJ1-2; D perhaps matches TRBD1 (5 bases). This CDR3 is built from 13 residues. V was cut by 5 bases and J by 6 bases, with 13 bases left in between. The germline CDR1 and CDR2 sequences are SEHNR and FQNEAQ (reference sequence). CDR3 bases: TGTGCCAGCAGCGTGGGGCTGGAAGATGGCTACACCTTC. Encoded protein: CASSVGLEDGYTF.

The chain links TRBV11-3 to TRBJ2-1; D may correspond to TRBD1 or TRBD2 (5 bases each). CDR1 and CDR2 from the germline V gene are SGHNT and YENEEA. Trimming removed 5 bases from V and 9 bases from J, with 17 bases in between. The CDR3 contains 14 residues. CDR3 coding DNA: TGTGCCAGCAGCAACCGACTCAAGGGGAGTGAGCAGTTCTTC. Protein sequence: CASSNRLKGSEQFF.

The chain joins TRBV30 to TRBJ1-2, with D possibly TRBD1 on 5 matching bases. Trimming pared 3 bases from V and 5 bases from J, leaving 16 bases between. CDR1 is GTSNPN and CDR2 is SVGIG in the germline V gene (reference sequence). The CDR3 loop spans 14 amino acids. The DNA of the CDR3 is TGTGCCTGGAGGGGGCTGGGGGAGAGTTATGGCTACACCTTC. It is translated as CAWRGLGESYGYTF.

V is TRBV5-3 and J is TRBJ2-1; 8 bases align to TRBD2. TRBV5-3 has ORF status, its function being uncertain. This CDR3 spans 14 amino acids. The ends lost 9 bases at V and 3 bases at J; junction bases unmatched: 8. DNA for the CDR3: TGTGCCACTCCTATAGCGGGACTCTACAATGAGCAGTTCTTC. Translated, it gives CATPIAGLYNEQFF.

The rearrangement joins TRBV2 to TRBJ1-1, with 7 bases that match TRBD1. Losses at the gene ends were 6 bases for V and 3 bases for J; bases not matched to a gene: 13. This CDR3 comprises 16 residues. Germline V gene lookup returns CDR1 SNHLY and CDR2 FYNNEI. The CDR3 here is CASSAGTAGDYTEAFF. CDR3 nucleotide sequence: TGTGCCAGCAGCGCCGGGACAGCGGGGGACTACACTGAAGCTTTCTTT.

The chain uses TRBV27 and TRBJ2-5; D might be TRBD1 or TRBD2, each matching 5 bases. V was shortened by 5 bases and J by 1 base, with 11 bases between the two germline ends. CDR1 MNHEY and CDR2 SMNVEV come from the germline V gene (reference sequence). The CDR3 length is 14 residues. Here the CDR3 DNA reads TGTGCCAGCAGTATTGAGGGGACCCAAGAGACCCAGTACTTC. It encodes CASSIEGTQETQYF.

The chain uses TRBV6-1 and TRBJ2-7; no reliable D call. This CDR3 comprises 11 residues. CDR1 and CDR2 (germline): MNHNS, SASEGT. V was pared by 8 bases and J by 4 bases, with 9 bases between. The CDR3 sequence: CASASPYEQYF. The CDR3 DNA reads as TGTGCCAGCGCCTCCCCTTACGAGCAGTACTTC.

The genes are TRBV5-6 and TRBJ1-1; no definite D call. The CDR3 covers 14 residues. Trimming left V 4 bases short and J 3 bases short, with 13 bases between. Germline V CDR1 and CDR2: SGHDT, YYEEEE. CDR3 sequence: CASSLLDADTEAFF. Written as DNA, the CDR3 is TGTGCCAGCAGCCTACTTGACGCCGACACTGAAGCTTTCTTT.

The chain links TRBV2 to TRBJ2-7; D is possibly TRBD1 (6 bases). Germline CDR1 and CDR2: SNHLY and FYNNEI. The CDR3 length is 15 residues. Trimming cost V 6 bases and J 1 base, with 16 bases left between them. The CDR3: CASSERGKGSYEQYF. The CDR3 coding sequence is TGTGCCAGCAGCGAAAGGGGGAAGGGGTCCTACGAGCAGTACTTC.